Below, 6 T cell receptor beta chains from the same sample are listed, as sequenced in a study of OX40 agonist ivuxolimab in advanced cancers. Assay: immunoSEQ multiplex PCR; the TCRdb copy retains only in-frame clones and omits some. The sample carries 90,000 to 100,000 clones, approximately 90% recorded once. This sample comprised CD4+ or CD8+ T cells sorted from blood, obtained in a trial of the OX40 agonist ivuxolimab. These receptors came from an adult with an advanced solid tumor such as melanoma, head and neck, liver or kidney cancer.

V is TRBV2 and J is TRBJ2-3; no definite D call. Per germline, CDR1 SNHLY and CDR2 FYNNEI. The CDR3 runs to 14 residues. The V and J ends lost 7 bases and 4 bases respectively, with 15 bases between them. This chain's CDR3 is CASTPTQGPDTQYF. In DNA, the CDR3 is TGTGCCAGCACACCTACACAAGGTCCAGATACGCAGTATTTT.

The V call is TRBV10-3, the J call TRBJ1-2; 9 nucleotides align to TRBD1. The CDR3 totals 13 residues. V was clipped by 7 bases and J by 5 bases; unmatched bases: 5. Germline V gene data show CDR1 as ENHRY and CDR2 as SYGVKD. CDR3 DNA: TGTGCCATCACACGGACAGGGGAGTATGGCTACACCTTC. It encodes CAITRTGEYGYTF.

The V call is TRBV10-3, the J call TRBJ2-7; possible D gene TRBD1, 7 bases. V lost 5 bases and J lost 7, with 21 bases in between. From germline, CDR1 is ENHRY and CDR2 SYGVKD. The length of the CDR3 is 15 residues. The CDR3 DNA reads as TGTGCCATCAGTCGCGGGACAGAAAGGATTGGGGAGCAGTACTTC. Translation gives CAISRGTERIGEQYF.

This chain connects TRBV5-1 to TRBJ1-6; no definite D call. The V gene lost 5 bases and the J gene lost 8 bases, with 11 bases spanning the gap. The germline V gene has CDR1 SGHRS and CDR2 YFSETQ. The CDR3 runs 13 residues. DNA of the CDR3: TGCGCCAGCAGTACGGGAGGTGATTCACCCCTCCACTTT. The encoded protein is CASSTGGDSPLHF. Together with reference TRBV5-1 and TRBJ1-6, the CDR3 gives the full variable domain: KAGVTQTPRYLIKTRGQQVTLSCSPISGHRSVSWYQQTPGQGLQFLFEYFSETQRNKGNFPGRFSGRQFSNSRSEMNVSTLELGDSALYLCASSTGGDSPLHFGNGTRLTVT.

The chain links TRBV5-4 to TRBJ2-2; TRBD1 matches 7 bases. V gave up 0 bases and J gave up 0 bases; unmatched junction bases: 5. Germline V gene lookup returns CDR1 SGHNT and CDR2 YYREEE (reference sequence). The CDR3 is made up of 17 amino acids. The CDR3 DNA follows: TGTGCCAGCAGCTTGGGGGCTGGGACAGCGAACACCGGGGAGCTGTTTTTT. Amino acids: CASSLGAGTANTGELFF.

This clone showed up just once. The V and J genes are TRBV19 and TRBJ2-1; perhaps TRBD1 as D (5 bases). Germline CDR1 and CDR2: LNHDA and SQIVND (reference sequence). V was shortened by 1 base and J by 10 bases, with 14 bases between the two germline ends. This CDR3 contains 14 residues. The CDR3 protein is CASSIGQGASEQFF. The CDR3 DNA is TGTGCCAGTAGTATAGGGCAGGGCGCGTCGGAGCAGTTCTTC.